This entry lists 26 T cell receptor beta chains sequenced from one sample in a study of T cells in Graves' hyperthyroidism and ophthalmopathy. Amplified regions were TCR beta CDR3 sequences from RNA transcripts. TCR CDR3 regions were first amplified by RT-PCR with HTBI primers. TCRdb recomputed calls from the multiplex PCR reads with MiXCR, one row per CDR3 protein. In the table there are about 290,000 distinct CDR3 sequences, 12% to 15% of which are singletons. The source material was blood. All receptors come from a woman aged 40 to 55 with Graves' hyperthyroidism.

This clonotype was seen at least ten times. This chain joins TRBV15 and TRBJ1-6; a possible D gene is TRBD1 (6 bases). The V gene's germline CDR1 is LNHNV and CDR2 YYDKDF (reference sequence). Trimming stripped 2 bases from V and 7 bases from J, with 12 bases between. The CDR3 consists of 15 residues. The CDR3 here is CATSRKGGGNSPLHF. CDR3 in DNA: TGTGCCACCAGCAGAAAAGGGGGAGGGAATTCACCCCTCCACTTT.

This chain links TRBV19 with TRBJ2-2; D is possibly TRBD2 (6 bases). Trimming cost V 5 bases and J 3 bases, with 10 bases left between them. This CDR3 is 14 amino acids long. Germline lookup yields CDR1 LNHDA and CDR2 SQIVND (reference sequence). CDR3 in amino acids: CASSRDFYTGELFF. The CDR3 DNA reads TGTGCCAGTAGTCGGGACTTCTACACCGGGGAGCTGTTTTTT.

This clonotype has ten or more counts. The rearrangement joins TRBV25-1 to TRBJ1-1; D is unclear. This CDR3 is built from 12 residues. V shed 8 bases and J shed 3 bases, with 10 bases lying between them. Germline CDR1 reads MGHDK; CDR2 reads SYGVNS. The CDR3, as DNA: TGTGCCAGCGGATACGTCGACACTGAAGCTTTCTTT. Amino acid sequence: CASGYVDTEAFF. Using reference TRBV25-1 and TRBJ1-1 for the parts outside the CDR3, the full variable domain is EADIYQTPRYLVIGTGKKITLECSQTMGHDKMYWYQQDPGMELHLIHYSYGVNSTEKGDLSSESTVSRIRTEHFPLTLESARPSHTSQYLCASGYVDTEAFFGQGTRLTVV.

This clonotype was detected many times. The gene calls are TRBV30 and TRBJ2-3; no firm D call. The V gene lost 2 bases and the J gene lost 2 bases, with 8 bases spanning the gap. CDR1 GTSNPN and CDR2 SVGIG come from the germline V gene (reference sequence). CDR3 length: 13 residues. The CDR3 region has the DNA TGTGCCTGGAGTATACAGTTCACAGATACGCAGTATTTT. Translated: CAWSIQFTDTQYF.

This clonotype was observed many times. The genes are TRBV20-1 and TRBJ2-1; 8 positions agree with TRBD2. This CDR3 spans 14 amino acids. The germline V gene encodes CDR1 DFQATT and CDR2 SNEGSKA (reference sequence). V was clipped by 1 base and J by 5 bases; unmatched bases: 4. The CDR3 sequence is CSARVSGADNEQFF. CDR3 sequence (DNA): TGCAGTGCTAGAGTTAGCGGGGCGGACAATGAGCAGTTCTTC.

This clonotype has at least ten counts. This sequence joins TRBV20-1 and TRBJ2-5; D unclear. Germline V gives CDR1 DFQATT, CDR2 SNEGSKA (reference sequence). V was cut by 5 bases and J by 7 bases, with 8 bases left in between. The CDR3 contains 10 residues. CDR3 sequence reads: CSALYGTQYF. CDR3 bases: TGCAGTGCTCTCTATGGGACCCAGTACTTC.

In its sample, this clonotype was seen many times. V usage is TRBV13 and J usage is TRBJ2-2, with D perhaps matching TRBD2 (6 bases). The CDR3 has 19 residues. Germline V gene lookup returns CDR1 PRHDT and CDR2 FYEKMQ (reference sequence). Trimming stripped 1 base from V and 3 bases from J, with 21 bases between. The CDR3 nucleotides read TGTGCCAGCAGCTTAGACTCGGGTAGCGCAGAGCGGGACACCGGGGAGCTGTTTTTT. Translation: CASSLDSGSAERDTGELFF.

This clonotype was recorded once. The chain combines TRBV2 with TRBJ2-1, with TRBD2 identical over 9 bases. Germline V gene lookup returns CDR1 SNHLY and CDR2 FYNNEI. V trimming: 7 bases; J trimming: 3 bases; junction bases outside the gene matches: 4. The CDR3 has 14 amino acids. The CDR3 region is CASKASGNYNEQFF. CDR3 bases: TGTGCCAGCAAGGCTAGCGGGAACTACAATGAGCAGTTCTTC.

This clonotype was detected many times. The CDR3 region has the DNA TGTGCCAGCAGTTCCCGAGGGAGCACAGATACGCAGTATTTT. This translates into CASSSRGSTDTQYF. V and J are TRBV27 and TRBJ2-3; possible D gene TRBD2, 5 bases. The CDR3 consists of 14 residues. Per the germline V gene, CDR1 is MNHEY and CDR2 is SMNVEV (reference sequence). The V end lost 4 bases, the J end lost 0 bases, and 8 bases lay between the germline ends.

This clonotype was detected ten times or more. The J gene is TRBJ1-1, the V gene TRBV10-3; 9 bases fit TRBD1. Per the germline V gene, CDR1 is ENHRY and CDR2 is SYGVKD. With 8 bases clipped from V and 8 bases from J, the junction kept 6 bases outside the gene matches. The CDR3 has 12 residues. This CDR3 reads CAIGTGTPEAFF. In nucleotides, the CDR3 is TGTGCCATCGGGACAGGGACACCCGAAGCTTTCTTT.

Only a few counts were recorded for this clonotype. The rearrangement uses TRBV29-1 and TRBJ2-3; no clear D. The CDR3 spans 13 residues. V dropped 1 base and J dropped 2 bases, with 7 bases sitting between them. The V gene's germline CDR1 is SQVTM and CDR2 ANQGSEA. Here the CDR3 reads CSVEVPTTDTQYF. The CDR3 nucleotides are TGCAGCGTTGAAGTCCCCACCACAGATACGCAGTATTTT.

V and J are TRBV7-2 and TRBJ2-7, with D possibly TRBD2 on 5 matching bases. The CDR3 contains 13 residues. Germline assignment: CDR1 SGHTA and CDR2 FQGNSA. Trimming took off 3 bases at V and 7 bases at J, with 13 bases between the two ends. DNA of the CDR3: TGTGCCAGCAGCTTCTCCGGTACGGGGGAGCAGTACTTC. It translates to CASSFSGTGEQYF.

The chain employs TRBV19 and TRBJ2-1; 8 positions match TRBD1. V trimming: 3 bases; J trimming: 9 bases; junction bases outside the gene matches: 10. The length of the CDR3 is 15 residues. Germline loops: CDR1 LNHDA, CDR2 SQIVND (reference sequence). CDR3 region: CASSIDRGMVGEQFF. The CDR3 DNA follows: TGTGCCAGTAGTATCGACAGGGGAATGGTCGGTGAGCAGTTCTTC. The full variable domain, rest sourced from reference TRBV19 and TRBJ2-1, is DGGITQSPKYLFRKEGQNVTLSCEQNLNHDAMYWYRQDPGQGLRLIYYSQIVNDFQKGDIAEGYSVSREKKESFPLTVTSAQKNPTAFYLCASSIDRGMVGEQFFGPGTRLTVL.

This clonotype was seen ten or more times. The chain has TRBV2 and TRBJ1-5; TRBD1 is a possible D gene (5 bases). CDR3 length equals 14 residues. Germline values: CDR1 SNHLY, CDR2 FYNNEI. With 2 bases removed from V and 9 bases from J, the gap between germline ends came to 14 bases. CDR3 nucleotides: TGTGCCAGCAGTGAAAGTGGGGCTCGAGTGCCCCAGCATTTT. Translation: CASSESGARVPQHF. The full variable domain, with the rest looked up from reference TRBV2 and TRBJ1-5, is EPEVTQTPSHQVTQMGQEVILRCVPISNHLYFYWYRQILGQKVEFLVSFYNNEISEKSEIFDDQFSVERPDGSNFTLKIRSTKLEDSAMYFCASSESGARVPQHFGDGTRLSIL.

V usage is TRBV5-1 and J usage is TRBJ1-2, with 7 bases identical to TRBD1. V lost 0 bases, J lost 2 bases, and 4 bases stayed unmatched. CDR3 size: 15 residues. Germline V lookup: CDR1 SGHRS, CDR2 YFSETQ. The CDR3: CASSLAGQANYGYTF. CDR3 in DNA: TGCGCCAGCAGCTTGGCCGGACAGGCAAACTATGGCTACACCTTC.

This clonotype has ten or more counts. This sequence joins TRBV5-6 and TRBJ1-1, with unresolved D. CDR3 length: 14 amino acids. CDR1 and CDR2 from the germline V gene are SGHDT and YYEEEE. Trimming took 1 base from V and 0 from J, leaving 7 bases between them. The CDR3 coding sequence is TGTGCCAGCAGCTTGTGGACGGTGAACACTGAAGCTTTCTTT. Translating gives CASSLWTVNTEAFF. Using reference TRBV5-6 and TRBJ1-1 for the parts outside the CDR3, the full variable domain is DAGVTQSPTHLIKTRGQQVTLRCSPKSGHDTVSWYQQALGQGPQFIFQYYEEEERQRGNFPDRFSGHQFPNYSSELNVNALLLGDSALYLCASSLWTVNTEAFFGQGTRLTVV.

The sample holds many counts of this clonotype. This chain joins TRBV12-3 or TRBV12-4 and TRBJ1-1; D is uncertain. The length of the CDR3 is 13 residues. The V end lost 7 bases, the J end lost 0 bases, and 9 bases lay between the germline ends. The CDR3 region has the DNA TGTGCCAGCAAGGTTTTGGTGAACACTGAAGCTTTCTTT. This gives the protein CASKVLVNTEAFF.

A single count supports this clonotype. A much larger clone sits a single nucleotide away, making a read error possible. In this CDR3 the conserved last residue, phenylalanine or tryptophan, is missing, so a read error is likely. The chain carries TRBV7-8 and TRBJ1-5, with 7 bases aligning to TRBD1. The CDR3 runs 15 residues. The V gene's germline CDR1 is SGHVS and CDR2 FQNEAQ. J gave up 6 bases and V 5 bases, and 10 bases lay outside the gene matches. Here the CDR3 reads CASSVRGARGQPQHL. Written as DNA, the CDR3 is TGTGCCAGCAGCGTCAGGGGGGCGAGGGGTCAGCCCCAGCATCTT.

This clonotype was found many times. The CDR3 DNA reads TGCAGTGCTACAACGGGGGGAATGAGCACTGAAGCTTTCTTT. It codes for CSATTGGMSTEAFF. This chain links TRBV20-1 with TRBJ1-1, with D maybe TRBD1 (5 bases). Germline V gene lookup returns CDR1 DFQATT and CDR2 SNEGSKA (reference sequence). CDR3 length: 14 residues. V lost 4 bases and J 4 bases, leaving 16 bases between the germline ends.

This clonotype showed up many times. The chain combines TRBV2 with TRBJ2-7, with a possible D match to TRBD2 (6 bases). The CDR3 covers 14 residues. From germline, CDR1 is SNHLY and CDR2 FYNNEI. V was cut by 8 bases and J by 1 base, with 15 bases left in between. The CDR3 region has the DNA TGTGCCAGCTTGGGACTGAGGTTATCCTACGAGCAGTACTTC. Its protein product is CASLGLRLSYEQYF.

Many counts were recorded for this clonotype. This chain links TRBV28 with TRBJ1-6; 7 nucleotides line up with TRBD1. CDR1 MDHEN and CDR2 SYDVKM come from the germline V gene. Losses at the gene ends were 8 bases for V and 9 bases for J; bases not matched to a gene: 7. The CDR3 has 13 residues. The DNA of the CDR3 is TGTGCCAGCGTCACAGGGGTGGTTTCACCCCTCCACTTT. Protein product: CASVTGVVSPLHF.

This clonotype was detected ten times or more. This chain links TRBV12-3 or TRBV12-4 with TRBJ2-1; D is unresolved. This CDR3 comprises 13 residues. V was shortened by 5 bases and J by 7 bases, with 12 bases between the two germline ends. The CDR3 loop is CASSEPTVNEQFF. In DNA form, the CDR3 reads TGTGCCAGCAGTGAACCGACTGTGAATGAGCAGTTCTTC.

This clonotype was recorded many times. The genes are TRBV13 and TRBJ2-7, with 7 bases aligning to TRBD2. The CDR3 runs 13 residues. Germline V gene sequence: CDR1 PRHDT, CDR2 FYEKMQ (reference sequence). Trimming removed 4 bases from V and 6 bases from J; junction bases left unmatched: 6. CDR3 in DNA: TGTGCCAGCAGCTCCGGACTAGTGGGCGAGCAGTACTTC. The encoded protein is CASSSGLVGEQYF.

The chain joins TRBV5-1 to TRBJ2-7, with D possibly TRBD2 on 6 matching bases. The ends were cut back, 2 bases at V and 5 bases at J, with 17 bases in the middle. Germline loops: CDR1 SGHRS, CDR2 YFSETQ. There are 15 residues in the CDR3. The CDR3 spells CASSFEGRIVDEQYF. CDR3 coding DNA: TGCGCCAGCAGCTTTGAGGGGAGGATAGTCGACGAGCAGTACTTC. Looking up the rest from reference TRBV5-1 and TRBJ2-7 gives the full variable domain: KAGVTQTPRYLIKTRGQQVTLSCSPISGHRSVSWYQQTPGQGLQFLFEYFSETQRNKGNFPGRFSGRQFSNSRSEMNVSTLELGDSALYLCASSFEGRIVDEQYFGPGTRLTVT.

This clonotype appeared a few times. The chain employs TRBV6-6 and TRBJ2-3; 8 nucleotides match TRBD2. The J segment lost 1 base and the V segment lost 2 bases, leaving 8 bases of the junction unmatched. In germline, CDR1 is MNHNY, CDR2 SVGAGI (reference sequence). The CDR3 runs 17 residues. In DNA, the CDR3 is TGTGCCAGCAGTTACCTCCATGTGACTAGCGGCACAGATACGCAGTATTTT. This translates into CASSYLHVTSGTDTQYF.

At least ten counts were recorded for this clonotype. V is TRBV12-3 or TRBV12-4 and J is TRBJ2-3; D might be TRBD1 or TRBD2, each matching 5 bases. The CDR3 is 14 amino acids. V was trimmed by 4 bases and J by 2 bases, leaving 10 bases between them. The CDR3 loop reads CASSWGTATDTQYF. DNA of the CDR3: TGTGCCAGCAGTTGGGGGACCGCCACAGATACGCAGTATTTT.